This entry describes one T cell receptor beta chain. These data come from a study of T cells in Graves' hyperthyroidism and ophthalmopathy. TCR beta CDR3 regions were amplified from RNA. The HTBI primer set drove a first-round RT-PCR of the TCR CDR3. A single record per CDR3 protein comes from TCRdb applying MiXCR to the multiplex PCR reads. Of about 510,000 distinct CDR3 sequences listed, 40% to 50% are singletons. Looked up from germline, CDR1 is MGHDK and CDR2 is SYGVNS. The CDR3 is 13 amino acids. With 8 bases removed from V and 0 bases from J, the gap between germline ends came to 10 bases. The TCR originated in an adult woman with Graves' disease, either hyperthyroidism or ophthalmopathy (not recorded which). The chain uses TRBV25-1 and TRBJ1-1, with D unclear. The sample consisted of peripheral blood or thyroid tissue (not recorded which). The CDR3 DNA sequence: TGTGCCAGCTTAGGAACACTGAACACTGAAGCTTTCTTT. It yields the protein CASLGTLNTEAFF.